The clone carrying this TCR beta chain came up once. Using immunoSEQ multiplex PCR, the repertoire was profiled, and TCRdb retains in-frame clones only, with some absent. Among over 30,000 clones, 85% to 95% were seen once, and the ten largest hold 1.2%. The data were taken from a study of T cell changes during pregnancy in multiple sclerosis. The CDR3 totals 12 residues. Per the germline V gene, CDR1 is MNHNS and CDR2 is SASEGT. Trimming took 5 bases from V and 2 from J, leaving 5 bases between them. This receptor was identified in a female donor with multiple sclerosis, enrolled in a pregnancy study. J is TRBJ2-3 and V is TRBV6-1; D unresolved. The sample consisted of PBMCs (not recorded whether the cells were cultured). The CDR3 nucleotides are TGTGCCAGCAGTACCCACACAGATACGCAGTATTTT. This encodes CASSTHTDTQYF.